This T cell receptor beta chain was recovered during a study of T cell responses to AZD1222 COVID-19 vaccine. Study results and limitations: Seropositivity was recorded at baseline in only a handful of AZD1222 recipients. The donors showed a predominance of white British ancestry and of females, with possible underestimation of clonal diversity.

As regards this clone: The antigen remains undetermined.

This CDR3 region has 16 residues. Germline V gene data show CDR1 as SGHNT and CDR2 as YENEEA. Trimming took 0 bases from V and 0 from J; bases not matched to a gene: 3. The protocol was immunoSEQ multiplex PCR, while the TCRdb copy is restricted to in-frame clones and leaves out a portion. This table holds 100,000 to 150,000 clones, more than 75% found once. J is TRBJ1-1 and V is TRBV11-3, with TRBD1 matching over 8 bases. This clonotype originated in an adult in good health. The sample consisted of peripheral blood, taken on day 0 of AZD1222 vaccination. CDR3 protein: CASSLDMGQVNTEAFF. CDR3 nucleotide sequence: TGTGCCAGCAGCTTAGATATGGGACAGGTGAACACTGAAGCTTTCTTT.